This T cell receptor (beta chain) was recorded in a study of cytomegalovirus exposure and HLA in healthy donors. The study, taken as a whole, reports: In a later analysis, TCR beta V- and J-gene trimming was associated with a missense DCLRE1C variant.

Germline V CDR1 and CDR2: LNHNV, YYDKDF (reference sequence). The ends lost 0 bases at V and 4 bases at J; junction bases unmatched: 2. The CDR3 is 15 amino acids. On this clone: Its specificity is not known.

The PCR used 60 Vbeta and 13 Jbeta primers. Libraries were prepared by immunoSEQ multiplex PCR; TCRdb keeps only in-frame clonotypes and omits some of them. The sample lists under 55,000 clones, 65% to 80% occurring once. V usage is TRBV15 and J usage is TRBJ2-2; 7 bases align to TRBD1. This TCR was sampled from a woman between 50 and 59 years old in good health and CMV-seronegative. Sequencing was done on a sample of PBMCs. The CDR3 region has the DNA TGTGCCACCAGCAGAGAACAGGGGTTCACCGGGGAGCTGTTTTTT. Translating gives CATSREQGFTGELFF.